This TCR beta chain was recorded in a study of cytomegalovirus exposure and HLA in healthy donors. Background on the study: Falling in the Caucasian-associated ancestry cluster were 81% of 398 genotyped donors. Study-wide results and limits: In a later analysis, most CMV-associated TCR beta chains appeared HLA-restricted. The study labeled 150 or so TCR beta chains cytomegalovirus-associated.

Of note for this clone: What it recognizes is unknown.

The CDR3 sequence is 17 residues long. Trimming shortened V by 4 bases and J by 0 bases, and 17 bases separated the two germline ends. Germline V gene data show CDR1 as SGDLS and CDR2 as YYNGEE. The primer mix had 60 Vbeta and 13 Jbeta primers. Only in-frame clones appear in the TCRdb table, and some are missing; sequencing was by immunoSEQ multiplex PCR. The sample lists about 190,000 clones, 81% seen once, with around 2% in the top ten. This cohort consisted of healthy bone marrow donors. This clonotype originated in a man between 18 and 35 years old in good health and CMV-seronegative. The rearrangement joins TRBV9 to TRBJ2-1; D perhaps matches TRBD2 (6 bases). Sequencing was performed on PBMCs. CDR3 nucleotide sequence: TGTGCCAGCAGCATGACGGGGGTCCCCAGCTCCTACAATGAGCAGTTCTTC. Translating it yields CASSMTGVPSSYNEQFF.